The sequence of this T cell receptor beta chain was determined in a study of CD4 T cells in relation to SARS-CoV-2 and coronaviruses. As for the study in general: Convalescent donors were aged roughly 20 to 80, with median about 40 years. Study-wide results and caveats: Culture-expanded clones reflect memory recall rather than primary priming during culture. No donor gave both pre-pandemic and post-infection samples.

The assay was immunoSEQ multiplex PCR, and TCRdb's table has in-frame clones only and misses some. The data show tens of thousands of clones, around 87% seen once. On this clone: Its antigen is currently unknown.

This CDR3 region has 18 residues. V lost 1 base to trimming and J lost 3 bases, with 21 bases between them. Per the germline V gene, CDR1 is SGHNT and CDR2 is YENEEA. The J gene is TRBJ1-1, the V gene TRBV11-3; D is uncertain. The origin of this receptor is an adult with COVID-19. The sequenced sample consisted of memory CD4+ T cells from PBMCs. The CDR3 DNA follows: TGTGCCAGCAGCTTAGCGCTTGTCGTCAAGGGTGGGGACACTGAAGCTTTCTTT. Translated: CASSLALVVKGGDTEAFF.